This T cell receptor (beta chain) was documented in a study of regulatory T cells in long-lasting Graves disease. With regard to this clonotype: Its antigen is unknown.

Germline trimming cut 3 bases from V and 2 bases from J; bases unmatched to any gene: 12. CDR3 length: 18 amino acids. The germline V gene encodes CDR1 MDHEN and CDR2 SYDVKM. Whole-study results and caveats: Having only a small sample size may have limited accuracy.

Specified time point: newly diagnosed GD, antithyroid drugs for less than 3 months. Construction of the TCR library relied on RNA isolated from PBMCs. To make TCR beta libraries, researchers used iRepertoire HTBI primers and Arm-PCR of CDR3 regions. From the multiplex PCR reads, TCRdb called clonotypes with MiXCR, one entry per CDR3 protein. The repertoire holds 400,000 to 500,000 distinct CDR3 sequences, 15% seen once, with about 7.8% in the top ten. The sample also formed part of further work on T cells in Graves' hyperthyroidism and ophthalmopathy. That paper states: The study based diagnoses on clinical symptoms, serum thyroxine and TRAb, thyroid ultrasound and orbital computed tomography.

The chain is built from TRBV28 and TRBJ2-5; TRBD1 agrees at 10 bases. This TCR derives from a woman between 35 and 50 years old with Graves disease. The sequenced sample was peripheral blood mononuclear cells (PBMCs), obtained at new diagnosis, from a patient treated with antithyroid drugs. For the CDR3, the DNA is TGTGCCAGCAGTTTTTACCCCACTTGGGACAGGGGACAAGAGACCCAGTACTTC. Translated: CASSFYPTWDRGQETQYF.